Listed below are T cell receptor beta chains from one sample, sequenced in a study of beta chain features in type 1 diabetes. Here immunoSEQ multiplex PCR was the method, and the copy in TCRdb shows in-frame clones only, minus some. This sample has some 280,000 clones, with roughly an eighth found just once. The sample consisted of naive CD4+ T cells from blood. These receptors were collected from a man aged 25 to 40 with type 1 diabetes. CDR3s leave out the opening cysteine and the closing phenylalanine or tryptophan. D genes are given only for firm matches.

V gene	J gene	D gene	CDR3 protein
TRBV29-1	TRBJ2-3	TRBD2	SAAGGVSNTDTQY
TRBV25-1	TRBJ1-4	NA	ASSESGNEKLF
TRBV6-1	TRBJ2-1	NA	ASGGHSNNRDEQF
TRBV30	TRBJ2-1	TRBD2	AWSVRLASSYNEQF
TRBV5-1	TRBJ1-1	NA	ASSSELYGSY
TRBV18	TRBJ2-1	NA	ASSPPDRKQF
TRBV9	TRBJ2-3	NA	ASSVLGIEDTQY
TRBV5-6	TRBJ2-7	NA	ASSLLGGSSYEQY
TRBV9	TRBJ2-5	TRBD2	ASSAWSSGRRSQETQY
TRBV4-2	TRBJ2-7	NA	ASSRRAGTGAYEQY
TRBV19	TRBJ2-1	NA	ASSTGYLTQF
TRBV7-2	TRBJ1-2	NA	ASSPGDYGYT
TRBV7-9	TRBJ2-1	TRBD2	ASSFLAGAGGYSGAEQF
TRBV18	TRBJ1-5	TRBD1	ASSQDREAPQH
TRBV19	TRBJ1-2	TRBD1	ASTSGQDTLYGYT
TRBV2	TRBJ2-5	NA	ASSGEIGETQY
TRBV7-3	TRBJ2-1	TRBD2	ASSPGLAGVGYNEQF
TRBV29-1	TRBJ2-1	TRBD1	SVGDLFGTAYNEQF
TRBV18	TRBJ1-5	NA	ASSPPQGVGSNQPQH
TRBV4-1	TRBJ2-5	TRBD2	ASSQGIVTGGPGETQY
TRBV28	TRBJ2-7	NA	ASRAPSWLAYEQY
TRBV5-1	TRBJ2-1	TRBD2	ASSFVVAGAGSNEQF
TRBV5-4	TRBJ2-1	NA	ASSLGGRSSYNEQF
TRBV19	TRBJ2-1	TRBD1	ASSIIDRETHEQF
TRBV7-8	TRBJ2-1	TRBD2	ASSLARGAPAGEQF
TRBV18	TRBJ2-5	NA	ASSPMGVGGETQY
TRBV30	TRBJ2-7	TRBD2	AWSDQAGAYEQY
TRBV18	TRBJ2-7	TRBD1	ASSPGTGGSYEQY
TRBV18	TRBJ2-1	TRBD2	ASSDYLAGGYNEQF
TRBV2	TRBJ2-5	NA	ASNRGQETQY
TRBV7-2	TRBJ2-7	TRBD1	ASSLGTGITYEQY
TRBV4-3	TRBJ2-2	NA	ASSQPTGTTGELF
TRBV7-9	TRBJ1-2	NA	ASSLGAPDYGYT
TRBV10-3	TRBJ2-2	NA	AISRMGAENTGELF
TRBV11-2	TRBJ2-3	NA	ASSLGSSYTQY
TRBV29-1	TRBJ2-1	NA	SANRYNEQF
TRBV9	TRBJ2-6	TRBD2	ASSVGPGRVGSGANVLT